This TCR beta chain was obtained from a study of blood T cell repertoires in COVID-19. The CDR3 has 13 residues. Trimming left V 8 bases short and J 0 bases short, with 8 bases between. The germline V gene encodes CDR1 MNHEY and CDR2 SVGAGI. Generated by immunoSEQ multiplex PCR, the TCRdb table keeps only in-frame clones and is missing some. The sample has about 140,000 clones, around 83% seen once; the top ten hold 7% to 10%. The sequenced sample consisted of peripheral blood. The V and J genes are TRBV6-5 and TRBJ1-5, with D maybe TRBD1 (6 bases). This clonotype was obtained from a woman aged 55-75 years with acute or convalescent COVID-19. The CDR3 is CASETGSNQPQHF. The CDR3 DNA is TGTGCCAGCGAGACAGGTAGCAATCAGCCCCAGCATTTT.